This T cell receptor (beta chain) was identified during a study of shared clonotypes between healthy human individuals. As concerns this clone: A much more abundant neighbour one base away suggests this may be a read error.

This table comes from immunoSEQ multiplex PCR, and its TCRdb copy is limited to in-frame clones, with some not included. The sample comprises about 490,000 clones, 70% to 80% of which are singletons, and around 11% rests with the top ten. Germline V gene lookup returns CDR1 GTSNPN and CDR2 SVGIG (reference sequence). CDR3 length equals 14 residues. This chain links TRBV30 with TRBJ2-4; D remains ambiguous. Specimen: PBMCs. The receptor was derived from a woman in her thirties or forties in good health. Some clones in this sample may be carry-over from other donors' samples. CDR3 sequence reads: CAWETSPAKNIRYF. CDR3 sequence (DNA): TGTGCCTGGGAAACTTCCCCGGCCAAAAACATTCGGTACTTC.